One sample yielded the 6 T cell receptor beta chains listed below, sequenced in a study of T-cell reconstitution after alpha-beta-depleted transplantation in children. Unique molecular identifiers featured in how the TCRbeta library was prepared. TCRdb passed the PCR reads through MiXCR, listing each CDR3 protein once. The table has approximately 490,000 distinct CDR3 sequences, about 10% seen once. The sequenced sample was PBMCs, obtained before TCRalphabeta/CD19-depleted stem cell transplant. The origin of the receptors is a child aged 2 to 10 with inherited bone marrow failure, due to receive a stem cell transplant.

There are a few counts of this clonotype. The chain recombines TRBV20-1 with TRBJ1-2; 7 nucleotides line up with TRBD1. The CDR3 spans 17 residues. Germline V gene lookup returns CDR1 DFQATT and CDR2 SNEGSKA (reference sequence). V lost 0 bases, J lost 0 bases, and 10 bases stayed unmatched. The CDR3 bases are TGCAGTGCTAGAGATCCAGGGGGACTCATATCTAACTATGGCTACACCTTC. Residues: CSARDPGGLISNYGYTF.

This clonotype was seen at least ten times. J is TRBJ1-1 and V is TRBV12-3 or TRBV12-4, with 8 bases fitting TRBD1. This CDR3 contains 14 residues. With V trimmed by 7 bases and J by 7 bases, 11 bases remained unmatched. CDR3 DNA: TGTGCCAGCAACTCATTACAGGGGGAGCTTGAAGCTTTCTTT. Its protein product is CASNSLQGELEAFF.

This clonotype occurred many times. The chain links TRBV27 to TRBJ2-4, with no clear D. This CDR3 is built from 11 residues. Trimming left V 2 bases short and J 9 bases short, with 5 bases between. The germline V gene has CDR1 MNHEY and CDR2 SMNVEV (reference sequence). CDR3 sequence reads: CASSLVGIQYF. The CDR3 DNA reads as TGTGCCAGCAGTTTAGTAGGCATTCAGTACTTC.

With regard to this clonotype: It may be a read error: a sequence one base away is much more abundant. The rearrangement joins TRBV9 to TRBJ2-3, with D tentatively TRBD2 (6 bases). The CDR3 length is 15 residues. CDR1 is SGDLS and CDR2 is YYNGEE in the germline V gene. The CDR3 reads CASSAQGARRDTQCF. As DNA, the CDR3 is TGTGCCAGCAGCGCTCAGGGTGCAAGGAGGGATACGCAGTGTTTT.

This clonotype has only a few counts. Here the CDR3 DNA reads TGTGCCAGCAACAGGGACCACTCCTACAATGAGCAGTTCTTC. Translation gives CASNRDHSYNEQFF. This chain joins TRBV12-3 or TRBV12-4 and TRBJ2-1, with D maybe TRBD1 (6 bases). The CDR3 covers 14 residues. The V end was cut by 7 bases, the J end by 0 bases, with 10 bases between.

This clonotype was observed at least ten times. The CDR3 region has the DNA TGTGCCAGCAGCGCGGGACTAGCGGGAAGAGATACGCAGTATTTT. Translation gives CASSAGLAGRDTQYF. V usage is TRBV9 and J usage is TRBJ2-3; TRBD2 matches at 13 bases. CDR1 and CDR2 from the germline V gene are SGDLS and YYNGEE. Trimming took 3 bases from V and 5 from J; bases not matched to a gene: 3. The CDR3 has 15 amino acids.